This entry lists 28 T cell receptor beta chains sequenced from one sample in a study of T cell changes during pregnancy in multiple sclerosis. This table comes from immunoSEQ multiplex PCR, and its TCRdb copy is limited to in-frame clones, with some not included. The sample holds about 40,000 clones; around 89% are singletons and the top ten take around 0.51%. Sequences were derived from CD4+ T cells from peripheral blood mononuclear cells, sampled in the first trimester of pregnancy. These receptor sequences come from a female donor with multiple sclerosis, enrolled in a pregnancy study.

The V gene is TRBV11-2, the J gene TRBJ2-1; the D gene is possibly TRBD2 (6 bases). Trimming removed 11 bases at V and 6 bases at J, with 20 bases between. The length of the CDR3 is 14 residues. The germline V gene has CDR1 SGHAT and CDR2 FQNNGV. CDR3 sequence reads: CAVGGRELGNEQFF. Here the CDR3 DNA reads TGTGCCGTAGGCGGCCGGGAGCTGGGCAATGAGCAGTTCTTC.

The chain couples TRBV7-9 to TRBJ1-2; D perhaps matches TRBD1 (5 bases). V was clipped by 6 bases and J by 10 bases, with 15 bases between them. This CDR3 has 12 residues. Per the germline V gene, CDR1 is SEHNR and CDR2 is FQNEAQ (reference sequence). CDR3 in DNA: TGTGCCAGCAGAACAGGCCTCTTTGCCTACACCTTC. Translating gives CASRTGLFAYTF. The entire variable domain, with the rest obtained from reference TRBV7-9 and TRBJ1-2, is as follows: DTGVSQNPRHKITKRGQNVTFRCDPISEHNRLYWYRQTLGQGPEFLTYFQNEAQLEKSRLLSDRFSAERPKGSFSTLEIQRTEQGDSAMYLCASRTGLFAYTFGSGTRLTVV.

This clone was seen more than once but under ten times. This rearrangement joins TRBV5-1 to TRBJ2-5; 11 bases align to TRBD1. V shed 4 bases and J 0 bases; nucleotides not matched to a gene: 5. Germline V CDR1 and CDR2: SGHRS, YFSETQ. CDR3 length equals 16 residues. Here the CDR3 DNA reads TGCGCCAGCAGCGGGGGGACAGGGGGGTACCAAGAGACCCAGTACTTC. Translated, it gives CASSGGTGGYQETQYF.

The V and J genes are TRBV30 and TRBJ1-2; the D gene is possibly TRBD1 (6 bases). V was pared by 4 bases and J by 4 bases, with 13 bases between. The CDR3 has 13 residues. The germline V gene has CDR1 GTSNPN and CDR2 SVGIG (reference sequence). CDR3 bases: TGTGCCTGGACTCAACAGGGATCCTATGGCTACACCTTC. Encoded protein: CAWTQQGSYGYTF.

The rearrangement joins TRBV14 to TRBJ2-1, with 11 positions matching TRBD2. CDR1 and CDR2 (germline): SGHDN, FVKESK. J was trimmed by 2 bases and V by 0 bases; bases with no gene match: 3. The CDR3 sequence is 17 residues long. CDR3 nucleotide sequence: TGTGCCAGCAGCCAAGAACTAGCGGGAGCTGCCTACAATGAGCAGTTCTTC. Translation gives CASSQELAGAAYNEQFF.

This rearrangement joins TRBV5-6 to TRBJ1-3, with D possibly matching TRBD1 (5 bases). Trimming stripped 1 base from V and 3 bases from J, with 5 bases between. The germline V gene has CDR1 SGHDT and CDR2 YYEEEE. The length of the CDR3 is 13 residues. CDR3 sequence reads: CASSLTGGNTIYF. CDR3 in DNA: TGTGCCAGCAGCTTGACAGGTGGAAACACCATATATTTT.

The J gene is TRBJ2-1, the V gene TRBV7-3, with 7 bases fitting TRBD1. The CDR3 contains 15 residues. Trimming removed 4 bases from V and 12 bases from J; junction bases left unmatched: 15. Germline CDR1 is SGHTA and CDR2 is FQGTGA. CDR3 nucleotide sequence: TGTGCCAGCAGCTACGGGACAGCCGGGATTAGGGGGCAGTTCTTC. This gives the protein CASSYGTAGIRGQFF.

The gene calls are TRBV6-1 and TRBJ1-4; perhaps TRBD1 as D (6 bases). Germline lookup yields CDR1 MNHNS and CDR2 SASEGT. V lost 4 bases and J lost 0, with 9 bases in between. The CDR3 length is 15 residues. The DNA for the CDR3 is TGTGCCAGCAGTGGTGGGACATCAACTAATGAAAAACTGTTTTTT. It codes for CASSGGTSTNEKLFF.

The count of this clone is one. The rearrangement uses TRBV9 and TRBJ2-5, with D possibly matching TRBD1 (5 bases). This CDR3 comprises 14 residues. Germline V gene sequence: CDR1 SGDLS, CDR2 YYNGEE. Trimming took off 2 bases at V and 5 bases at J, with 13 bases between the two ends. CDR3 bases: TGTGCCAGCAGCGTTCAGGGCTCAAGCGAGACCCAGTACTTC. Amino acids: CASSVQGSSETQYF.

The chain is built from TRBV7-8 and TRBJ1-5; a possible D gene is TRBD1 (6 bases). There are 17 residues in the CDR3. Trimming stripped 5 bases from V and 0 bases from J, with 17 bases between. Germline V gene data show CDR1 as SGHVS and CDR2 as FQNEAQ. The CDR3 DNA reads TGTGCCAGCAGCCTATCACGGGGGGCCTATAGCAATCAGCCCCAGCATTTT. It codes for CASSLSRGAYSNQPQHF. Full variable domain (remainder filled in from reference TRBV7-8 and TRBJ1-5): GAGVSQSPRYKVAKRGQDVALRCDPISGHVSLFWYQQALGQGPEFLTYFQNEAQLDKSGLPSDRFFAERPEGSVSTLKIQRTQQEDSAVYLCASSLSRGAYSNQPQHFGDGTRLSIL.

V gene TRBV7-9 combines with J gene TRBJ1-4; a weak D match, TRBD1 (6 bases). CDR3 length: 15 residues. Germline V gene sequence: CDR1 SEHNR, CDR2 FQNEAQ (reference sequence). The ends were cut back, 1 base at V and 8 bases at J, with 14 bases in the middle. The CDR3 spells CASSLDQGLGEKLFF. CDR3 sequence (DNA): TGTGCCAGCAGCTTAGATCAGGGGCTGGGAGAAAAACTGTTTTTT.

In DNA, the CDR3 is TGTGCCAGCAGCTTGGAGGGGCCAGAGACCCAGTACTTC. This gives the protein CASSLEGPETQYF. The chain has TRBV5-8 and TRBJ2-5, with D possibly TRBD1 on 5 matching bases. The CDR3 is 13 residues long. Looked up from germline, CDR1 is SGHTS and CDR2 is YDEGEE. Deletions cut 0 bases from V and 4 bases from J, with 7 bases between.

V and J are TRBV7-2 and TRBJ1-2; D not certain. CDR3 length: 15 amino acids. V was shortened by 2 bases and J by 4 bases, with 14 bases between the two germline ends. In germline, CDR1 is SGHTA, CDR2 FQGNSA. The chain's CDR3 is CASSLSGPEGYGYTF. The CDR3 DNA follows: TGTGCCAGCAGCTTAAGCGGCCCCGAAGGCTATGGCTACACCTTC.

This rearrangement joins TRBV27 to TRBJ1-2; the match to TRBD1 covers 10 bases. Germline trimming cut 3 bases from V and 8 bases from J; bases unmatched to any gene: 9. The CDR3 length is 15 residues. Germline loops: CDR1 MNHEY, CDR2 SMNVEV (reference sequence). The CDR3 nucleotides read TGTGCCAGCAGTTTGACAGGGGGCGGCCTGGGGGGCTACACCTTC. It codes for CASSLTGGGLGGYTF.

The chain links TRBV19 to TRBJ1-4; 7 bases align to TRBD1. J lost 0 bases, V lost 4 bases, and 5 bases had no gene match. CDR1 is LNHDA and CDR2 is SQIVND in the germline V gene (reference sequence). The CDR3 has 16 residues. CDR3 protein: CASSTRQGSTNEKLFF. Here the CDR3 DNA reads TGTGCCAGTAGTACCCGACAGGGATCAACTAATGAAAAACTGTTTTTT. The variable domain in full, with the rest retrieved from reference TRBV19 and TRBJ1-4, is DGGITQSPKYLFRKEGQNVTLSCEQNLNHDAMYWYRQDPGQGLRLIYYSQIVNDFQKGDIAEGYSVSREKKESFPLTVTSAQKNPTAFYLCASSTRQGSTNEKLFFGSGTQLSVL.

The genes are TRBV6-5 and TRBJ2-2, with 12 bases fitting TRBD1. This CDR3 comprises 16 residues. CDR1 is MNHEY and CDR2 is SVGAGI in the germline V gene. The V segment lost 4 bases and the J segment 4 bases; nucleotides outside the gene matches: 4. DNA for the CDR3: TGTGCCAGCAGTTCGGGACAGGGGGCGGGCACCGGGGAGCTGTTTTTT. Translating gives CASSSGQGAGTGELFF.

The genes are TRBV23-1 and TRBJ1-5; D might be TRBD1 (5 bases). TRBV23-1 is an open reading frame, and its role is uncertain. The CDR3 consists of 16 residues. V was trimmed by 1 base and J by 0 bases, leaving 10 bases between them. The CDR3 loop reads CASSQYRNFSNQPQHF. CDR3 in DNA: TGCGCCAGCAGTCAATACAGGAATTTTAGCAATCAGCCCCAGCATTTT.

The chain combines TRBV29-1 with TRBJ2-3; 7 nucleotides line up with TRBD1. Trimming removed 7 bases from V and 6 bases from J; junction bases left unmatched: 10. Germline CDR1 reads SQVTM; CDR2 reads ANQGSEA. This CDR3 region has 13 residues. CDR3 coding DNA: TGCAGCGCAAGACTAACAGGGGAGGATACGCAGTATTTT. This codes for CSARLTGEDTQYF.

The chain recombines TRBV10-2 with TRBJ1-5, with a weak D call TRBD1 (5 bases). The CDR3 is made up of 16 amino acids. Trimming cost V 2 bases and J 4 bases, with 15 bases left between them. The V gene's germline CDR1 is WSHSY and CDR2 SAAADI. The CDR3 sequence: CASSEEGVVGNQPQHF. Written as DNA, the CDR3 is TGCGCCAGCAGTGAGGAAGGGGTCGTTGGAAATCAGCCCCAGCATTTT.

The rearrangement uses TRBV4-3 and TRBJ2-2; possibly TRBD2 for D (6 bases). The CDR3 extends over 14 amino acids. The germline CDR1 and CDR2 sequences are LGHNA and YSLEER. V shed 4 bases and J shed 4 bases, with 10 bases lying between them. CDR3 region: CASSLQGLTGELFF. The CDR3 coding sequence is TGCGCCAGCAGCCTGCAGGGACTCACCGGGGAGCTGTTTTTT.

The J gene is TRBJ1-1, the V gene TRBV5-1; D perhaps matches TRBD1 (5 bases). V lost 4 bases to trimming and J lost 5 bases, with 15 bases between them. CDR3 length: 14 residues. Germline lookup yields CDR1 SGHRS and CDR2 YFSETQ. CDR3 nucleotide sequence: TGCGCCAGCAGCGACCACACAGGAAATACTGAAGCTTTCTTT. Protein product: CASSDHTGNTEAFF.

The chain couples TRBV19 to TRBJ1-5; TRBD1 agrees at 7 bases. This CDR3 is 14 amino acids long. J lost 7 bases, V lost 3 bases, and 6 bases had no gene match. Germline lookup yields CDR1 LNHDA and CDR2 SQIVND (reference sequence). The DNA for the CDR3 is TGTGCCAGTAGTATTAGACAGGGCGGGCAGCCCCAGCATTTT. This translates into CASSIRQGGQPQHF.

V usage is TRBV7-2 and J usage is TRBJ2-1; D remains unclear. This CDR3 is built from 15 residues. V was cut by 2 bases and J by 0 bases, with 8 bases left in between. Per the germline V gene, CDR1 is SGHTA and CDR2 is FQGNSA. This CDR3 is CASSLRGNSYNEQFF. Here the CDR3 DNA reads TGTGCCAGCAGCTTACGAGGAAACTCCTACAATGAGCAGTTCTTC.

The genes are TRBV19 and TRBJ2-1; D is ambiguous. CDR1 is LNHDA and CDR2 is SQIVND in the germline V gene (reference sequence). The CDR3 spans 14 residues. V dropped 3 bases and J dropped 2 bases, with 8 bases sitting between them. CDR3 DNA sequence: TGTGCCAGTAGTATCACGAACACCTACAATGAGCAGTTCTTC. Translation gives CASSITNTYNEQFF.

The chain recombines TRBV7-8 with TRBJ2-7; 11 positions match TRBD2. V lost 5 bases to trimming and J lost 7 bases; unmatched junction nucleotides: 4. The CDR3 has 13 residues. Germline CDR1 and CDR2: SGHVS and FQNEAQ. In DNA form, the CDR3 reads TGTGCCAGCAGCCTCCGGACTAGCGGGGAGCAGTACTTC. Translation: CASSLRTSGEQYF.

This chain uses TRBV5-1 with TRBJ2-1; 11 bases line up with TRBD2. Germline V gene data show CDR1 as SGHRS and CDR2 as YFSETQ. With 0 bases clipped from V and 10 bases from J, the junction kept 6 bases outside the gene matches. CDR3 length: 15 amino acids. The CDR3 is CASSLALAGEGEQFF. In DNA form, the CDR3 reads TGCGCCAGCAGCTTGGCACTAGCGGGAGAGGGGGAGCAGTTCTTC.

The CDR3 reads CASSSTSGGGTLLYEQYF. The DNA of the CDR3 is TGCGCCAGCAGCTCAACTAGCGGGGGTGGAACCCTTCTCTACGAGCAGTACTTC. V gene TRBV5-1 combines with J gene TRBJ2-7; TRBD2 aligns across 11 bases. The CDR3 loop spans 18 amino acids. CDR1 and CDR2 (germline): SGHRS, YFSETQ. V gave up 3 bases and J gave up 3 bases; unmatched junction bases: 14.

The chain links TRBV11-2 to TRBJ2-7; 7 bases line up with TRBD2. The CDR3 length is 14 residues. J was trimmed by 5 bases and V by 5 bases; bases with no gene match: 9. The germline CDR1 and CDR2 sequences are SGHAT and FQNNGV. This CDR3 reads CASSPLGGRDEQYF. CDR3 coding DNA: TGTGCCAGCAGCCCCCTCGGGGGGAGGGACGAGCAGTACTTC.